This T cell receptor (beta chain) was identified during a study of blood T cell repertoires in COVID-19. In the study overall: Donors in the United States, Italy and Spain gave samples during acute or convalescent COVID-19. Nucleic acid was either cDNA or gDNA, and it came from T cells, B-cell-depleted T cells, or PBMCs.

The authors' processing: The authors estimated nucleated cell counts from reference gene primer amplification. Only in-frame clones appear in the TCRdb table, and some are missing; sequencing was by immunoSEQ multiplex PCR. V and J calls and clone size are copied from that table; D and trimming were computed from the DNA. The table includes around 150,000 clones, 60% to 80% detected once. The V end lost 5 bases, the J end lost 1 base, and 14 bases lay between the germline ends. Germline V gene lookup returns CDR1 MNHEY and CDR2 SVGEGT. This CDR3 has 15 amino acids. Source material: peripheral blood. The source is a man aged 55 to 70 who had recovered from COVID-19. This chain uses TRBV6-2 or TRBV6-3 with TRBJ2-5; TRBD2 is a possible D gene (6 bases). The CDR3 bases are TGTGCCAGCAGTAATCGGCGGGGTTCCCAAGAGACCCAGTACTTC. Translated, it gives CASSNRRGSQETQYF.